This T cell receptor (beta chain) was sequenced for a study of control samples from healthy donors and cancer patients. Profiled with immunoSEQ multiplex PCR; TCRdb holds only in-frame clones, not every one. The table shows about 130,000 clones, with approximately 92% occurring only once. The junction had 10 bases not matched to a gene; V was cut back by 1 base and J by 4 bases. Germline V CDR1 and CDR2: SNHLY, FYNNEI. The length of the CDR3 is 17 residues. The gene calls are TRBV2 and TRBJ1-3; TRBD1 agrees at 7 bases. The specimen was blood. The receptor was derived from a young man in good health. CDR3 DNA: TGTGCCAGCAGTGAAGTGGCAGGGGGTCAGGTCGGAAACACCATATATTTT. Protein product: CASSEVAGGQVGNTIYF.